These T cell receptor beta chains were read from a single sample in a study of vaccination and CD4 T cells after COVID-19. In TCRdb, the PCR reads were re-called with MiXCR into one record per CDR3 protein. In the table there are more than 9,000 distinct CDR3 sequences, 60% to 65% of which are singletons. These receptors' antigens are unknown. The sample comprised CD4+ T cells from blood, cultured in vitro. These receptors were taken from a human donor who had recovered from COVID-19. Each CDR3 is given with its conserved first and last residue. A D gene is named only where the DNA matches it firmly. Clone size, where shown, is once, few, many, or a class for clones that have expanded.

abundance | d_gene | j_gene | v_gene | CDR3aa | CDR3nt
- | - | TRBJ1-2 | TRBV7-2 | CASSLAAKGFANYGYTF | TGTGCCAGCAGCTTAGCAGCCAAGGGGTTCGCTAACTATGGCTACACCTTC
once | - | TRBJ2-2 | TRBV11-2 | CASSRTTSKVGELFF | TGTGCCAGCAGCCGTACGACTAGTAAAGTCGGGGAGCTGTTTTTT
- | - | TRBJ1-5 | TRBV12-3/TRBV12-4 | CASSLALSNQPQHF | TGTGCCAGCAGTTTAGCGCTTAGCAATCAGCCCCAGCATTTT
- | - | TRBJ1-2 | TRBV12-3/TRBV12-4 | CASSGRGSYGYTF | TGTGCCAGCAGTGGGCGGGGGTCGTATGGCTACACCTTC
- | TRBD1 | TRBJ2-2 | TRBV19 | CASSRQGANTGELFF | TGTGCCAGTAGTAGACAGGGCGCGAACACCGGGGAGCTGTTTTTT
few | - | TRBJ2-7 | TRBV30 | CAWRAKFRGYEQYF | TGTGCCTGGAGGGCTAAATTCAGGGGATACGAGCAGTACTTC
- | - | TRBJ2-7 | TRBV20-1 | CSARDLGGNSYEQYF | TGCAGTGCTAGAGATCTCGGGGGAAACTCCTACGAGCAGTACTTC
- | - | TRBJ1-6 | TRBV10-3 | CAAQASGNSPLHF | TGTGCCGCTCAGGCTTCGGGAAATTCACCCCTCCACTTT
- | - | TRBJ1-2 | TRBV25-1 | CAFQSNYGYTF | TGTGCCTTCCAGTCTAACTATGGCTACACCTTC
- | - | TRBJ1-1 | TRBV20-1 | CSVPPRGPEAFF | TGCAGTGTTCCCCCGAGGGGCCCGGAAGCTTTCTTT
- | - | TRBJ1-2 | TRBV15 | CATSRDRAAGGYTF | TGTGCCACCAGCAGAGATCGCGCAGCTGGTGGCTACACCTTC
- | TRBD1 | TRBJ2-7 | TRBV27 | CASSSWTGGGEQYF | TGTGCCAGCAGTTCGTGGACAGGGGGCGGGGAGCAGTACTTC
- | - | TRBJ2-7 | TRBV6-2/TRBV6-3 | CASSLVGNYEQYF | TGTGCCAGCAGTCTCGTCGGTAATTACGAGCAGTACTTC
once | - | TRBJ1-1 | TRBV5-1 | CASSLEGPLNTEAFF | TGCGCCAGCAGCTTGGAGGGCCCCTTGAACACTGAAGCTTTCTTT
few | - | TRBJ1-2 | TRBV20-1 | CSARVSQGPVNNYGYTF | TGCAGTGCTAGAGTCTCCCAGGGGCCCGTTAATAACTATGGCTACACCTTC
- | - | TRBJ2-3 | TRBV19 | CAATADASTDTQYF | TGTGCCGCAACGGCGGACGCTAGCACAGATACGCAGTATTTT
- | - | TRBJ1-1 | TRBV18 | CASSRSGTKNTEAFF | TGTGCCAGCTCACGATCCGGGACAAAGAACACTGAAGCTTTCTTT
- | - | TRBJ2-7 | TRBV2 | CASSTHEGGPAEQYF | TGTGCCAGCAGCACCCACGAGGGGGGGCCCGCCGAGCAGTACTTC
- | TRBD2 | TRBJ2-1 | TRBV20-1 | CSARVKRGGPLRNEQFF | TGCAGTGCTAGAGTGAAGCGGGGGGGCCCACTACGAAATGAGCAGTTCTTC
- | - | TRBJ1-6 | TRBV2 | CASRRQSSYNSPLHF | TGTGCCAGCAGGCGACAGAGCTCCTATAATTCACCCCTCCACTTT
- | - | TRBJ2-7 | TRBV24-1 | CATSDSTSYEQYF | TGTGCCACCAGTGATTCGACTTCCTACGAGCAGTACTTC
- | - | TRBJ2-4 | TRBV7-9 | CASSSLAKNIQYF | TGTGCCAGCAGCTCTCTAGCCAAAAACATTCAGTACTTC
- | - | TRBJ1-2 | TRBV6-1 | CASSEASRQPWGYTF | TGTGCCAGCAGTGAAGCTTCCCGACAGCCTTGGGGCTACACCTTC
few | TRBD2 | TRBJ2-3 | TRBV20-1 | CSARDPWTSGSADTQYF | TGCAGTGCTAGAGATCCCTGGACTAGCGGGAGTGCAGATACGCAGTATTTT
- | - | TRBJ2-3 | TRBV19 | CASSVTGTDTQYF | TGTGCCAGTAGTGTTACAGGCACAGATACGCAGTATTTT
- | TRBD1 | TRBJ1-2 | TRBV29-1 | CSVSGQRYGYTF | TGCAGCGTTTCGGGACAGAGATATGGCTACACCTTC
- | - | TRBJ2-7 | TRBV20-1 | CSARGGDREQYF | TGCAGTGCGCGCGGTGGGGACCGCGAGCAGTACTTC
- | TRBD2 | TRBJ2-1 | TRBV6-5 | CASSSRGSGGTYNEQFF | TGTGCCAGCAGTTCCCGGGGTAGCGGGGGTACTTACAATGAGCAGTTCTTC
- | - | TRBJ1-5 | TRBV6-5 | CASSYRVGNQPQHF | TGTGCCAGCAGTTACAGGGTCGGCAATCAGCCCCAGCATTTT
- | - | TRBJ1-5 | TRBV19 | CASTAGTRGQPQHF | TGTGCCAGTACGGCCGGGACTCGGGGTCAGCCCCAGCATTTT
- | - | TRBJ2-6 | TRBV19 | CASSDRYSGANVLTF | TGTGCCAGTAGTGACCGGTACTCTGGGGCCAACGTCCTGACTTTC
- | - | TRBJ2-5 | TRBV20-1 | CSARALGVETQYF | TGCAGTGCTAGAGCATTAGGAGTGGAGACCCAGTACTTC
- | TRBD2 | TRBJ2-7 | TRBV10-1 | CASSPKGFSGRSEQYF | TGCGCCAGCAGCCCCAAGGGATTTAGCGGGAGGAGCGAGCAGTACTTC
few | TRBD1 | TRBJ1-6 | TRBV7-3 | CASSSGQGAYSPLHF | TGTGCCAGCAGCTCGGGACAGGGGGCATATTCACCCCTCCACTTT
- | - | TRBJ1-5 | TRBV24-1 | CATLQHYSNQPQHF | TGTGCCACCCTCCAGCATTATAGCAATCAGCCCCAGCATTTT
- | TRBD1 | TRBJ2-4 | TRBV20-1 | CSARGQQGAGNIQYF | TGCAGTGCTAGAGGCCAACAGGGGGCAGGAAACATTCAGTACTTC